This TCR beta chain emerged from a study of early T cells in non-severe SARS-CoV-2 infection. Whole-study context: The chains were unpaired, and the sequenced material was bulk RNA from unsorted whole blood. Points from the study as a whole: Using VDJdb, the matching emphasized anti-spike CD8 responses while missing private and CD4 specificities.

This clonotype was seen repeatedly, ten times or more. Its antigen is still unknown. From germline, CDR1 is MRHNA and CDR2 SNTAGT. Trimming stripped 3 bases from V and 0 bases from J, with 11 bases between. This CDR3 contains 15 residues. As part of library construction, unique molecular identifiers were attached to individual cDNA molecules. MiXCR, run by TCRdb on the 5' RACE reads, gives a single entry per CDR3 protein. The sample includes roughly 100,000 distinct CDR3 sequences, approximately 15% of them seen just once. The chain joins TRBV6-4 to TRBJ1-2; D unclear. The TCR sequence derives from an adult who was a healthcare worker with PCR-confirmed SARS-CoV-2 infection or an uninfected control (not recorded which). What was sequenced was whole blood. CDR3 in DNA: TGTGCCAGCAGTGAGTACGGCGGTACTAACTATGGCTACACCTTC. Protein: CASSEYGGTNYGYTF.